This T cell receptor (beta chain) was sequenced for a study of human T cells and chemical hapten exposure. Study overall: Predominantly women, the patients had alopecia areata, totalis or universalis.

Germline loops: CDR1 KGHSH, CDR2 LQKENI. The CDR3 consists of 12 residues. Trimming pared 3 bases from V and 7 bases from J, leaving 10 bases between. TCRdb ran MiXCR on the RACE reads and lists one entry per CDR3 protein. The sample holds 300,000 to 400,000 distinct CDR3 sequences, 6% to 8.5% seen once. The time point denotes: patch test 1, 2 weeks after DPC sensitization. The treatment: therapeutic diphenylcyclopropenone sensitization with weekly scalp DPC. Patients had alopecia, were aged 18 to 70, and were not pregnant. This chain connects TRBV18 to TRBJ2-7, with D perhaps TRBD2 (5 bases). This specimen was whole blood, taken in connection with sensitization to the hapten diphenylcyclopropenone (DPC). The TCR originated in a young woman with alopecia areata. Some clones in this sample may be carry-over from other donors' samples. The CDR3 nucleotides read TGTGCCAGCTCACCTACCTCGGGGGAGCAGTACTTC. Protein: CASSPTSGEQYF.